These 32 T cell receptor beta chains originate from one sample sequenced in a study of shared clonotypes between healthy human individuals. Data came from immunoSEQ multiplex PCR; TCRdb stores just in-frame clones and leaves some out. The profile shows 2 million to 2.5 million clones, around 92% of them singletons. Specimen: naive CD4+ T cells from PBMCs. Subset meaning: CD45RA+ positively selected. The receptors were gathered from a young man in good health. Some clones in this sample may be carry-over from other donors' samples.

This chain links TRBV6-6 with TRBJ2-3; D gene ambiguous. CDR1 is MNHNY, CDR2 SVGAGI, per germline (reference sequence). The ends were cut back, 0 bases at V and 4 bases at J, with 2 bases in the middle. CDR3 size: 12 residues. CDR3 amino acids: CASSYSSDTQYF. In DNA, the CDR3 is TGTGCCAGCAGTTACTCGTCAGATACGCAGTATTTT.

With respect to this clone: Other DNA sequences from this sample encode an identical CDR3 as well. V gene TRBV5-1 combines with J gene TRBJ2-1, with TRBD2 as a possible D gene (6 bases). The V gene lost 1 base and the J gene lost 2 bases, with 10 bases spanning the gap. This CDR3 spans 15 amino acids. Germline values: CDR1 SGHRS, CDR2 YFSETQ. As DNA, the CDR3 is TGCGCCAGCAGCTTGTCGGGGGAGGCCTACAATGAGCAGTTCTTC. Translated: CASSLSGEAYNEQFF.

V is TRBV6-1 and J is TRBJ1-4; unclear D gene. V was cut by 7 bases and J by 8 bases, with 14 bases left in between. The CDR3 covers 13 residues. The V gene's germline CDR1 is MNHNS and CDR2 SASEGT. In DNA form, the CDR3 reads TGTGCCAGCACGAGGTCATATTGGGAAAAACTGTTTTTT. Translating gives CASTRSYWEKLFF.

About this clone itself: Other DNA sequences of this sample code for an identical CDR3. The CDR3 sequence is CASSLDGSADTQYF. The CDR3 DNA reads TGCGCCAGCAGCTTGGACGGTTCGGCAGATACGCAGTATTTT. The chain has TRBV5-1 and TRBJ2-3, with D unclear. The germline V and J ends were trimmed by 0 bases and 4 bases, with 9 bases remaining between them. The germline gives CDR1 SGHRS, CDR2 YFSETQ. This CDR3 comprises 14 residues.

In the case of this clone: This CDR3 is also generated by other DNA sequences in the sample. This chain connects TRBV6-1 to TRBJ2-1, with D perhaps matching TRBD2 (6 bases). The germline V and J ends were trimmed by 2 bases and 3 bases, with 11 bases remaining between them. CDR1 is MNHNS, CDR2 SASEGT, per germline. The CDR3 sequence is 15 residues long. CDR3 nucleotides: TGTGCCAGCAGTGAATTAGCGGCCAGCTACAATGAGCAGTTCTTC. Protein sequence: CASSELAASYNEQFF.

V and J are TRBV7-6 and TRBJ2-7; 8 bases are a match to TRBD2. Germline CDR1 reads SGHVS; CDR2 reads FNYEAQ. The CDR3 length is 15 residues. The J segment lost 6 bases and the V segment lost 5 bases, leaving 12 bases of the junction unmatched. CDR3 sequence (DNA): TGTGCCAGCAGCCCCACTAGCGGAAGGGGAAGCGAGCAGTACTTC. Encoded protein: CASSPTSGRGSEQYF.

As regards this clone: Other DNA sequences from this sample encode an identical CDR3 as well. The J gene is TRBJ1-4, the V gene TRBV5-1, with D possibly TRBD1 on 5 matching bases. The CDR3 runs to 14 residues. Deletions cut 0 bases from V and 7 bases from J, with 10 bases between. Looked up from germline, CDR1 is SGHRS and CDR2 is YFSETQ. The CDR3 bases are TGCGCCAGCAGCTTGGAGGGGCATGGTGAAAAACTGTTTTTT. As protein: CASSLEGHGEKLFF.

CDR3 loop: CASSSYKPYEQYF. The CDR3 nucleotides read TGTGCCAGCAGTTCGTACAAACCCTACGAGCAGTACTTC. The chain links TRBV28 to TRBJ2-7; D gene uncertain. The V and J ends lost 4 bases and 2 bases respectively, with 9 bases between them. The CDR3 extends over 13 amino acids. Germline V gives CDR1 MDHEN, CDR2 SYDVKM.

The rearrangement uses TRBV9 and TRBJ2-3; 10 bases are shared with TRBD2. CDR1 is SGDLS, CDR2 YYNGEE, per germline. This CDR3 has 15 amino acids. The V segment lost 3 bases and the J segment 4 bases; nucleotides outside the gene matches: 5. This CDR3 reads CASSAGTSVADTQYF. The CDR3 DNA reads as TGTGCCAGCAGCGCCGGGACTAGCGTTGCAGATACGCAGTATTTT.

A remark on this clone: This specimen includes other DNA sequences encoding the same CDR3. The chain recombines TRBV6-5 with TRBJ1-2, with D unclear. V was trimmed by 0 bases and J by 4 bases, leaving 9 bases between them. This CDR3 is 14 amino acids long. The germline CDR1 and CDR2 sequences are MNHEY and SVGAGI. DNA for the CDR3: TGTGCCAGCAGTTACTCAGACGGGCTCTATGGCTACACCTTC. It translates to CASSYSDGLYGYTF.

The chain joins TRBV9 to TRBJ2-3; D uncertain. Trimming took 0 bases from V and 0 from J, leaving 14 bases between them. Germline CDR1 and CDR2: SGDLS and YYNGEE. This CDR3 has 17 amino acids. CDR3 DNA: TGTGCCAGCAGCGTAGGCATTGGGCAGATTAGCACAGATACGCAGTATTTT. It codes for CASSVGIGQISTDTQYF.

The chain has TRBV27 and TRBJ2-3; 9 bases match TRBD2. CDR3 length: 17 residues. The germline V gene encodes CDR1 MNHEY and CDR2 SMNVEV (reference sequence). V was clipped by 0 bases and J by 6 bases; unmatched bases: 10. The CDR3 region is CASSLSNGGRGSDTQYF. The CDR3 bases are TGTGCCAGCAGTTTATCGAACGGCGGGAGGGGGTCGGATACGCAGTATTTT.

This clone was detected only once. The chain carries TRBV28 and TRBJ1-2; D is undetermined. Trimming pared 8 bases from V and 14 bases from J, leaving 21 bases between. This CDR3 comprises 12 residues. The germline gives CDR1 MDHEN, CDR2 SYDVKM. CDR3 loop: CASGPSLSAETF. The CDR3 nucleotides read TGTGCCAGCGGGCCCTCTCTATCGGCGGAGACCTTC.

This chain links TRBV7-9 with TRBJ2-2; D remains unclear. Germline CDR1 SEHNR, CDR2 FQNEAQ (reference sequence). The V end lost 3 bases, the J end lost 5 bases, and 13 bases lay between the germline ends. The CDR3 loop spans 15 amino acids. CDR3 protein: CASSLGGDATGELFF. CDR3 nucleotide sequence: TGTGCCAGCAGCTTGGGTGGAGACGCGACCGGGGAGCTGTTTTTT.

The CDR3 sequence is CASSFDRGNSYEQYF. CDR3 nucleotides: TGTGCCAGCTCCTTTGACAGGGGCAACTCCTACGAGCAGTACTTC. The chain recombines TRBV7-2 with TRBJ2-7; TRBD1 aligns across 8 bases. The CDR3 extends over 15 amino acids. V dropped 8 bases and J dropped 0; count of bases not matched to a gene: 9. The V gene's germline CDR1 is SGHTA and CDR2 FQGNSA.

The CDR3 is CASSANRADTQYF. CDR3 DNA: TGTGCCAGCAGTGCCAACAGGGCAGATACGCAGTATTTT. V usage is TRBV6-1 and J usage is TRBJ2-3, with D perhaps TRBD1 (6 bases). Trimming removed 4 bases at V and 4 bases at J, with 9 bases between. CDR3 length: 13 amino acids. Germline loops: CDR1 MNHNS, CDR2 SASEGT.

V is TRBV28 and J is TRBJ2-7; D gene unclear. Trimming stripped 7 bases from V and 3 bases from J, with 13 bases between. The CDR3 covers 13 residues. Germline V gene lookup returns CDR1 MDHEN and CDR2 SYDVKM. CDR3 in DNA: TGTGCCAGCACCCTTGACTTGAACTACGAGCAGTACTTC. It codes for CASTLDLNYEQYF.

This clone was seen just once. V is TRBV6-6 and J is TRBJ2-7; tentatively, D is TRBD1 or TRBD2 (7 bases each). Looked up from germline, CDR1 is MNHNY and CDR2 is SVGAGI (reference sequence). This CDR3 has 16 amino acids. Trimming pared 5 bases from V and 4 bases from J, leaving 21 bases between. The CDR3 loop reads CASSPPSGGGLYEQYF. For the CDR3, the DNA is TGTGCCAGCAGTCCTCCTTCAGGGGGAGGGTTATACGAGCAGTACTTC.

CDR3 in DNA: TGTGCCAGCAGCGCCAGACAGGGGATCGACACTGAAGCTTTCTTT. Protein product: CASSARQGIDTEAFF. This chain links TRBV9 with TRBJ1-1, with 8 bases aligning to TRBD1. Trimming removed 3 bases from V and 3 bases from J; junction bases left unmatched: 7. Looked up from germline, CDR1 is SGDLS and CDR2 is YYNGEE. This CDR3 region has 15 residues. Full variable domain (remainder filled in from reference TRBV9 and TRBJ1-1): DSGVTQTPKHLITATGQRVTLRCSPRSGDLSVYWYQQSLDQGLQFLIQYYNGEERAKGNILERFSAQQFPDLHSELNLSSLELGDSALYFCASSARQGIDTEAFFGQGTRLTVV.

CDR3 sequence: CASSAGTGLGQPQHF. CDR3 in DNA: TGTGCCAGCAGCGCCGGGACAGGGTTAGGGCAGCCCCAGCATTTT. The chain joins TRBV5-6 to TRBJ1-5; 9 bases line up with TRBD1. The trim removed 4 bases at V and 7 bases at J, leaving 9 bases unmatched. CDR1 and CDR2 (germline): SGHDT, YYEEEE. This CDR3 has 15 residues.

The chain joins TRBV28 to TRBJ1-1; tentative D call: TRBD1 (5 bases). Between the trimmed V and J ends, which lost 3 bases and 3 bases, there was a span of 14 bases. The germline gives CDR1 MDHEN, CDR2 SYDVKM. The CDR3 is 15 residues long. The CDR3 protein is CASSLGGIRDTEAFF. Here the CDR3 DNA reads TGTGCCAGCAGTTTGGGGGGTATCAGGGACACTGAAGCTTTCTTT.

The chain joins TRBV4-2 to TRBJ2-2; tentative D call: TRBD2 (6 bases). The CDR3 covers 15 residues. Germline V lookup: CDR1 LGHNA, CDR2 YNFKEQ. V was trimmed by 1 base and J by 6 bases, leaving 12 bases between them. The CDR3 here is CASSQVASVAGELFF. Here the CDR3 DNA reads TGTGCCAGCAGCCAAGTTGCTAGCGTGGCCGGGGAGCTGTTTTTT.

The chain has TRBV19 and TRBJ1-2, with D unclear. Trimming removed 5 bases at V and 8 bases at J, with 15 bases between. The CDR3 spans 13 residues. Germline assignment: CDR1 LNHDA and CDR2 SQIVND (reference sequence). CDR3 in amino acids: CASSGGFNSGYTF. In DNA, the CDR3 is TGTGCCAGTAGTGGCGGGTTCAACAGCGGCTACACCTTC.

The chain links TRBV7-9 to TRBJ2-7; TRBD2 matches at 8 bases. The CDR3 totals 14 residues. CDR1 SEHNR and CDR2 FQNEAQ come from the germline V gene (reference sequence). J lost 0 bases, V lost 8 bases, and 6 bases had no gene match. The CDR3 here is CASCRLASSYEQYF. CDR3 coding DNA: TGTGCCAGCTGCCGACTAGCGAGCTCCTACGAGCAGTACTTC.

V and J are TRBV20-1 and TRBJ2-1; D gene unclear. Germline lookup yields CDR1 DFQATT and CDR2 SNEGSKA (reference sequence). Trimming took off 3 bases at V and 8 bases at J, with 8 bases between the two ends. The CDR3 is 11 amino acids. The CDR3 nucleotides are TGCAGTGCTAGCAACAGTGATGAGCAGTTCTTC. It yields the protein CSASNSDEQFF.

To note about this clone: Other DNA sequences from this sample encode an identical CDR3 as well. The chain employs TRBV5-4 and TRBJ2-7; a possible D gene is TRBD1 (6 bases). There are 14 residues in the CDR3. V gave up 4 bases and J gave up 1 base, with 12 bases separating them. Per germline, CDR1 SGHNT and CDR2 YYREEE (reference sequence). In nucleotides, the CDR3 is TGTGCCAGCAGCCCAGACAGGAGTTCCTACGAGCAGTACTTC. Its translation: CASSPDRSSYEQYF.

The table lists this clone with a count of one. The rearrangement joins TRBV19 to TRBJ2-1; no clear D. CDR1 and CDR2 from the germline V gene are LNHDA and SQIVND (reference sequence). The V end lost 3 bases, the J end lost 5 bases, and 11 bases lay between the germline ends. The length of the CDR3 is 14 residues. The CDR3 DNA reads TGTGCCAGTAGTATGCTTAGGTCCGACAATGAGCAGTTCTTC. As protein: CASSMLRSDNEQFF.

The gene calls are TRBV11-3 and TRBJ2-1, with TRBD2 matching over 11 bases. The CDR3 totals 14 residues. V shed 4 bases, J shed 11 bases, and the junction held 7 bases outside the gene matches. Germline loops: CDR1 SGHNT, CDR2 YENEEA. The CDR3 protein is CASSSEGLAVKQFF. The CDR3 DNA sequence: TGTGCCAGCAGCTCCGAGGGACTAGCGGTGAAGCAGTTCTTC.

The V call is TRBV10-2, the J call TRBJ2-5; possible D gene TRBD1, 5 bases. CDR1 is WSHSY and CDR2 is SAAADI in the germline V gene. V lost 0 bases and J lost 10, with 6 bases in between. This CDR3 spans 11 amino acids. In DNA form, the CDR3 reads TGCGCCAGCAGTGAGTCTACAGGCCAGTACTTC. Its translation: CASSESTGQYF.

The V gene is TRBV2, the J gene TRBJ2-3, with 7 nucleotides matching TRBD2. CDR3 length: 16 residues. Per germline, CDR1 SNHLY and CDR2 FYNNEI. V dropped 6 bases and J dropped 3; count of bases not matched to a gene: 12. The CDR3 loop is CASRGLAGVPTDTQYF. CDR3 nucleotide sequence: TGTGCCAGCAGGGGCCTGGCGGGAGTACCGACAGATACGCAGTATTTT. The full variable domain, rest sourced from reference TRBV2 and TRBJ2-3, is EPEVTQTPSHQVTQMGQEVILRCVPISNHLYFYWYRQILGQKVEFLVSFYNNEISEKSEIFDDQFSVERPDGSNFTLKIRSTKLEDSAMYFCASRGLAGVPTDTQYFGPGTRLTVL.

This chain uses TRBV5-4 with TRBJ1-4, with a possible D match to TRBD1 (5 bases). Trimming took 5 bases from V and 2 from J, leaving 19 bases between them. The length of the CDR3 is 17 residues. Germline lookup yields CDR1 SGHNT and CDR2 YYREEE (reference sequence). The CDR3 loop reads CASSPRSQGGTNEKLFF. The DNA of the CDR3 is TGTGCCAGCAGTCCGCGGAGCCAGGGAGGCACTAATGAAAAACTGTTTTTT.

As concerns this clone: Other DNA sequences in this specimen translate into the identical CDR3. The rearrangement links TRBV5-1 to TRBJ1-1; no clear D gene. The CDR3 extends over 13 amino acids. Between the trimmed V and J ends, which lost 4 bases and 1 base, there was a span of 8 bases. Germline V gene lookup returns CDR1 SGHRS and CDR2 YFSETQ. The CDR3 spells CASSPGGNTEAFF. CDR3 bases: TGCGCCAGCAGCCCGGGCGGGAACACTGAAGCTTTCTTT.